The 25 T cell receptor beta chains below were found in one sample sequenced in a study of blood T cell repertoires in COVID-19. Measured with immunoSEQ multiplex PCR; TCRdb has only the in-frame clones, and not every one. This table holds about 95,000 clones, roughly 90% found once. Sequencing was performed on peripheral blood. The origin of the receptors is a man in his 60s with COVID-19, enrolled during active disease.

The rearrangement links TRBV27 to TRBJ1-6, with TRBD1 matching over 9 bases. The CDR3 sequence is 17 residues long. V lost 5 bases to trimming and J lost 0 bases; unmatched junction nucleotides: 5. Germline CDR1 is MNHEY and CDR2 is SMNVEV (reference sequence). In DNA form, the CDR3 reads TGTGCCAGCAGTACGACAGGGGGAAGCTCCTATAATTCACCCCTCCACTTT. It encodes CASSTTGGSSYNSPLHF.

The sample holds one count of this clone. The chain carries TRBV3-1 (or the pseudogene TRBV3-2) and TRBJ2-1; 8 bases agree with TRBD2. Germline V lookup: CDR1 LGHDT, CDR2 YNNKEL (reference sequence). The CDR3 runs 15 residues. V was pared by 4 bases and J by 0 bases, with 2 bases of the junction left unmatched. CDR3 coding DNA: TGTGCCAGCAGCCTAGCGGGAAGCTCCTACAATGAGCAGTTCTTC. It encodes CASSLAGSSYNEQFF.

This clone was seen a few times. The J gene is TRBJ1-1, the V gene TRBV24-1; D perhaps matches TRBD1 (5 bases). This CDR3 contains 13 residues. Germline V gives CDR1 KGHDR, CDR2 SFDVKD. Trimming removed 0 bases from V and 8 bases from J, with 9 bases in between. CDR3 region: CATSDLHGGEAFF. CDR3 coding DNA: TGTGCCACCAGTGATTTGCACGGGGGGGAAGCTTTCTTT.

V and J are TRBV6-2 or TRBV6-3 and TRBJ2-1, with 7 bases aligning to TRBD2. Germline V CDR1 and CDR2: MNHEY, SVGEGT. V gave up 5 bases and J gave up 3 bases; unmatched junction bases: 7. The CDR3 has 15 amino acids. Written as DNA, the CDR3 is TGTGCCAGCAGTAAGGCGGGAGTGGACTACAATGAGCAGTTCTTC. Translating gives CASSKAGVDYNEQFF.

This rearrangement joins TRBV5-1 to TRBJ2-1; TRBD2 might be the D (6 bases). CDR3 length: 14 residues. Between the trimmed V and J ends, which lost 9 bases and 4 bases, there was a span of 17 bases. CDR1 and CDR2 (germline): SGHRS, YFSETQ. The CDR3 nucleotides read TGCGCCACCACGACTAGTCCCCCATACAATGAGCAGTTCTTC. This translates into CATTTSPPYNEQFF. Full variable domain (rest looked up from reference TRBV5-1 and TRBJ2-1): KAGVTQTPRYLIKTRGQQVTLSCSPISGHRSVSWYQQTPGQGLQFLFEYFSETQRNKGNFPGRFSGRQFSNSRSEMNVSTLELGDSALYLCATTTSPPYNEQFFGPGTRLTVL.

This CDR3 reads CASSTSGRDTQYF. The DNA of the CDR3 is TGTGCCAGTAGCACTAGCGGGAGAGATACGCAGTATTTT. This rearrangement joins TRBV19 to TRBJ2-3; 11 bases line up with TRBD2. V shed 6 bases and J 5 bases; nucleotides not matched to a gene: 1. This CDR3 is built from 13 residues. In germline, CDR1 is LNHDA, CDR2 SQIVND (reference sequence).

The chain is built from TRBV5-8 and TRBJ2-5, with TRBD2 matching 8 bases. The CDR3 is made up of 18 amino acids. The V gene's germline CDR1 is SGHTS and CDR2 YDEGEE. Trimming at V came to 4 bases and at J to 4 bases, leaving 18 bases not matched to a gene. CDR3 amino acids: CASSPRGASGSLGETQYF. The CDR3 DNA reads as TGTGCCAGCAGCCCCCGTGGGGCGAGCGGGAGTCTCGGAGAGACCCAGTACTTC.

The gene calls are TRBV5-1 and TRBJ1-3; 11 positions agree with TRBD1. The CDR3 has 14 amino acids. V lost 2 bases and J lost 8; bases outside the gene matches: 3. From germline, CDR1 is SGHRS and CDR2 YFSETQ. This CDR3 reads CASSLGQGADTIYF. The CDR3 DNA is TGCGCCAGCAGCTTAGGACAGGGGGCGGACACCATATATTTT.

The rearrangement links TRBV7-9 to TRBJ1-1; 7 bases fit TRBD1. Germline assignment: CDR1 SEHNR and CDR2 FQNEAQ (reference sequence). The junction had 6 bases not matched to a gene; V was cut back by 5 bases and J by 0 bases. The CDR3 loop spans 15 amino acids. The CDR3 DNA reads TGTGCCAGCAGCGCTTACAGGGGCATGAACACTGAAGCTTTCTTT. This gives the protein CASSAYRGMNTEAFF.

DNA of the CDR3: TGCGCCAGCAGCTTGGAACCGGGGAGCACAGATACGCAGTATTTT. Translated, it gives CASSLEPGSTDTQYF. The rearrangement uses TRBV5-1 and TRBJ2-3; D is possibly TRBD2 (5 bases). From germline, CDR1 is SGHRS and CDR2 YFSETQ. The CDR3 extends over 15 amino acids. V shed 0 bases and J shed 0 bases, with 8 bases lying between them.

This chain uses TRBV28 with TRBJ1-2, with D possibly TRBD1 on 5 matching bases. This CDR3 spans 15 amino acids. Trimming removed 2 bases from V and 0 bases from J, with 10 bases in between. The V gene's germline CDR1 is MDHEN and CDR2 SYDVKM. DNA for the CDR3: TGTGCCAGCAGTTTAGGGGGACTTGCTAACTATGGCTACACCTTC. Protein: CASSLGGLANYGYTF.

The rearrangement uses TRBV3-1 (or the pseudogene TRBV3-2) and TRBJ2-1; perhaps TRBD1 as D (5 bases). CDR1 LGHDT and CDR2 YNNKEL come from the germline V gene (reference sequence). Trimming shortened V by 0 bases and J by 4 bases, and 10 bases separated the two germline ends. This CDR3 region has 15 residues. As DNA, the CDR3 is TGTGCCAGCAGCCAAGATCAATCAGGGTACAATGAGCAGTTCTTC. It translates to CASSQDQSGYNEQFF.

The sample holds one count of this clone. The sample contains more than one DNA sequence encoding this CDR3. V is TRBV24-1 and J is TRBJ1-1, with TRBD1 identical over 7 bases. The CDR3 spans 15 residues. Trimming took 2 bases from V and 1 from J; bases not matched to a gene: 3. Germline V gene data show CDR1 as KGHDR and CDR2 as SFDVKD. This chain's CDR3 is CATSDSGTANTEAFF. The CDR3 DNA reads TGTGCCACCAGTGATTCGGGGACAGCGAACACTGAAGCTTTCTTT.

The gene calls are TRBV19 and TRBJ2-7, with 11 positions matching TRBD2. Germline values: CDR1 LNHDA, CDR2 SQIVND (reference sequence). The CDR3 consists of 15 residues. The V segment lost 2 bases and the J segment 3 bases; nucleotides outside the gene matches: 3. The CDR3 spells CASSIMTSGDYEQYF. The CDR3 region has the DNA TGTGCCAGTAGTATAATGACTAGCGGGGACTACGAGCAGTACTTC. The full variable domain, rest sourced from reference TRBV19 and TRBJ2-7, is DGGITQSPKYLFRKEGQNVTLSCEQNLNHDAMYWYRQDPGQGLRLIYYSQIVNDFQKGDIAEGYSVSREKKESFPLTVTSAQKNPTAFYLCASSIMTSGDYEQYFGPGTRLTVT.

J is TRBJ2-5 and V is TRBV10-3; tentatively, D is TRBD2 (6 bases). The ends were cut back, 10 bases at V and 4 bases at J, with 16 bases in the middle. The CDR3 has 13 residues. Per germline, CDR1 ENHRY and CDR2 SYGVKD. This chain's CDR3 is CATLGGAGETQYF. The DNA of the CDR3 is TGTGCCACCCTGGGCGGAGCGGGAGAGACCCAGTACTTC.

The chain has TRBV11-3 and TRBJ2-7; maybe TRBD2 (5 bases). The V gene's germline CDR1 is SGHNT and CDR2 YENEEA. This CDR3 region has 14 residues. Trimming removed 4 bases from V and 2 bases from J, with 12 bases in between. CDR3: CASSSDGDTYEQYF. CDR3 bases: TGTGCCAGCAGCTCAGACGGGGATACCTACGAGCAGTACTTC.

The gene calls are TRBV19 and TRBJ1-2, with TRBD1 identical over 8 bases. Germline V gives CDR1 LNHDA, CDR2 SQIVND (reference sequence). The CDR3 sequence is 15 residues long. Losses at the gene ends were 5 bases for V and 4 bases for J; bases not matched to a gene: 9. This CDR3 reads CASSPFGDRGYGYTF. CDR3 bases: TGTGCCAGTAGTCCGTTTGGTGACAGGGGCTATGGCTACACCTTC.

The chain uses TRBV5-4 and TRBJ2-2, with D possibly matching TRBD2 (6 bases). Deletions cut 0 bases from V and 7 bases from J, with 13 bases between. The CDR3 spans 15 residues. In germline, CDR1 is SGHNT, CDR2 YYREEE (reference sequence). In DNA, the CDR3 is TGTGCCAGCAGCTTGGGGAGCGGGCGGGACGGGGAGCTGTTTTTT. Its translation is CASSLGSGRDGELFF.

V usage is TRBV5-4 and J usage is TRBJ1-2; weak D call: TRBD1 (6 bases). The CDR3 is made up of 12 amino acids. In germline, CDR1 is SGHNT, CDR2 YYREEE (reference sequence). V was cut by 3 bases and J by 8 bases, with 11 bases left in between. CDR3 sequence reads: CASSSRGNGYTF. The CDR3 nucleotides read TGTGCCAGCAGCTCTAGGGGGAACGGCTACACCTTC.

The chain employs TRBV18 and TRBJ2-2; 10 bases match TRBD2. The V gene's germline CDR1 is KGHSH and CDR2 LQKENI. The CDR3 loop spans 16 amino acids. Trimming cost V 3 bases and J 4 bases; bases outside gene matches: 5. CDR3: CASSPLAGVSTGELFF. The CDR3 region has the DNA TGTGCCAGCTCACCCCTAGCGGGAGTCAGCACCGGGGAGCTGTTTTTT.

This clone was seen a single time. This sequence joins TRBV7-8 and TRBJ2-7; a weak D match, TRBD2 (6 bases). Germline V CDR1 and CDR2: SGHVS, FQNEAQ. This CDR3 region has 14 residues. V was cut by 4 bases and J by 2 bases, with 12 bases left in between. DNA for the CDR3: TGTGCCAGCAGCTGGGGCGGAGGGACCTACGAGCAGTACTTC. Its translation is CASSWGGGTYEQYF.

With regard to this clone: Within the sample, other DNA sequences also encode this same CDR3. The CDR3 DNA reads TGTGCCAGCAGTTTGACTAGATCCTACGAGCAGTACTTC. As protein: CASSLTRSYEQYF. The rearrangement uses TRBV6-5 and TRBJ2-7; the D gene is possibly TRBD2 (6 bases). In germline, CDR1 is MNHEY, CDR2 SVGAGI. The V end was cut by 4 bases, the J end by 1 base, with 8 bases between. CDR3 size: 13 residues.

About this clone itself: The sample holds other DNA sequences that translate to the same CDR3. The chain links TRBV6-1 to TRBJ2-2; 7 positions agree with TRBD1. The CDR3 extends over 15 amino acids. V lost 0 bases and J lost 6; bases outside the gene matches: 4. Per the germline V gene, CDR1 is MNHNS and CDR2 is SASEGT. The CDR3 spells CASSEAGQGAGELFF. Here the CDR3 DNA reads TGTGCCAGCAGTGAAGCGGGGCAGGGGGCCGGGGAGCTGTTTTTT.

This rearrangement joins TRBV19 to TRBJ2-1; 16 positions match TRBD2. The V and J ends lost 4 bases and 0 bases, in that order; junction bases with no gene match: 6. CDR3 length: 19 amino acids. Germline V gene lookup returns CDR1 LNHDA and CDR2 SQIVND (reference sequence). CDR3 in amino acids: CASSKGLAGGVSSYNEQFF. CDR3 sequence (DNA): TGTGCCAGTAGTAAGGGACTAGCGGGAGGGGTGAGCTCCTACAATGAGCAGTTCTTC.

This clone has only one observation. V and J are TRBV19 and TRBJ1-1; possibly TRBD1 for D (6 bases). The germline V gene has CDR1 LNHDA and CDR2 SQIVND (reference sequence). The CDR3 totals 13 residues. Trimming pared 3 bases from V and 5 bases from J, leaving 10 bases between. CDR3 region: CASSMTGGTEAFF. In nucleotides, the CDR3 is TGTGCCAGTAGTATGACAGGAGGTACTGAAGCTTTCTTT.